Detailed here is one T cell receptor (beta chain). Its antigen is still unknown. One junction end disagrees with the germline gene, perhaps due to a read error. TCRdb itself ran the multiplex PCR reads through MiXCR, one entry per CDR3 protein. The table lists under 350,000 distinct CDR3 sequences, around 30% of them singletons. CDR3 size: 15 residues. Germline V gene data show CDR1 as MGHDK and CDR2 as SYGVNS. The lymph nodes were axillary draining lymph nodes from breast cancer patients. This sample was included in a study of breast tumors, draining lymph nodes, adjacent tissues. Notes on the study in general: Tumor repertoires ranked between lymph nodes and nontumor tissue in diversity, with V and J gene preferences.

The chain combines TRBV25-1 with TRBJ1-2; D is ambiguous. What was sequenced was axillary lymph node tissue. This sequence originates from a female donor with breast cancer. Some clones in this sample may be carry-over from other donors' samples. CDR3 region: CAGSERGVAGYGHTF. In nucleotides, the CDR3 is TGTGCCGGCAGTGAACGAGGAGTGGCTGGGTATGGCCACACCTTC.